Shown below are 5 T cell receptor beta chains from a single sample sequenced in a study of cytomegalovirus exposure and HLA in healthy donors. Amplification used 60 Vbeta primers and 13 Jbeta primers. The method was immunoSEQ multiplex PCR; TCRdb's version includes in-frame clones alone and lacks a portion of them. The repertoire has around 130,000 clones, about 81% of them found once; the top ten carry 1.5% to 2%. Sequenced input: PBMCs. The source is a man aged 35 to 55 in good health and CMV-seronegative.

The chain has TRBV6-6 and TRBJ2-7; possible D gene TRBD2, 5 bases. CDR1 MNHNY and CDR2 SVGAGI come from the germline V gene (reference sequence). V was cut by 6 bases and J by 11 bases, with 20 bases left in between. This CDR3 contains 13 residues. The CDR3 protein is CASSPGESGVEYF. The CDR3 DNA follows: TGTGCCAGCAGCCCCGGGGAGAGCGGCGTGGAGTACTTC.

A few counts support this clone. The J gene is TRBJ1-3, the V gene TRBV9; TRBD1 matches at 7 bases. CDR3 length: 17 residues. Trimming removed 3 bases from V and 0 bases from J; junction bases left unmatched: 9. The germline V gene encodes CDR1 SGDLS and CDR2 YYNGEE. CDR3 loop: CASSATYRGLSGNTIYF. The DNA of the CDR3 is TGTGCCAGCAGCGCAACATACAGGGGACTCTCTGGAAACACCATATATTTT.

This clone was counted a few times. V and J are TRBV7-6 and TRBJ2-2; 8 bases line up with TRBD1. V was clipped by 3 bases and J by 5 bases; unmatched bases: 5. The CDR3 contains 15 residues. Germline lookup yields CDR1 SGHVS and CDR2 FNYEAQ. CDR3 loop: CASSFQRTGTGELFF. The CDR3 nucleotides are TGTGCCAGCAGCTTCCAACGGACAGGGACCGGGGAGCTGTTTTTT.

This clone was observed a single time. In DNA form, the CDR3 reads TGTGCCAGCAGCGGCCCCGGGACAGGGTCCTACGAGCAGTACTTC. Its translation: CASSGPGTGSYEQYF. The chain carries TRBV5-4 and TRBJ2-7, with 9 bases identical to TRBD1. Germline V gene sequence: CDR1 SGHNT, CDR2 YYREEE (reference sequence). With 4 bases clipped from V and 1 base from J, the junction kept 6 bases outside the gene matches. CDR3 size: 15 residues.

This clone was seen once. V is TRBV5-5 and J is TRBJ2-1; possible D gene TRBD2, 6 bases. Germline V gives CDR1 SGHKS, CDR2 YYEKEE (reference sequence). Between the trimmed V and J ends, which lost 0 bases and 9 bases, there was a span of 13 bases. The length of the CDR3 is 14 residues. CDR3 residues: CASSLDPAGGEQFF. Here the CDR3 DNA reads TGTGCCAGCAGCTTGGATCCCGCCGGGGGTGAGCAGTTCTTC.